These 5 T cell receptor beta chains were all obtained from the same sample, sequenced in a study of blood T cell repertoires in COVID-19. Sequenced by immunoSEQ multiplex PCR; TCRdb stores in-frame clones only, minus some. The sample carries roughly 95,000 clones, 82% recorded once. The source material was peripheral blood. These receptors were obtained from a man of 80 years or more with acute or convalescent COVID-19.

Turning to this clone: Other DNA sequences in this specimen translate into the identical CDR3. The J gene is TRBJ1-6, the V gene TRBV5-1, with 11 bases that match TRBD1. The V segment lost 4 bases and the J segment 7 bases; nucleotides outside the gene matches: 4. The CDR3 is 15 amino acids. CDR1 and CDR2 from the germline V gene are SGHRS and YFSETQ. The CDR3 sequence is CASSPRTGGNSPLHF. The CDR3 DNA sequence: TGCGCCAGCAGCCCCCGGACAGGGGGCAATTCACCCCTCCACTTT.

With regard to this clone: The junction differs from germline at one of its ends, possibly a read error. The DNA for the CDR3 is TGTGCCACCCTCCGGGACAGGGGCACATATACGCAGTATTTT. This codes for CATLRDRGTYTQYF. The chain joins TRBV2 to TRBJ2-3, with 10 nucleotides matching TRBD1. Germline V gene lookup returns CDR1 SNHLY and CDR2 FYNNEI. The CDR3 runs 14 residues.

CDR3 protein: CASKTGMNTEAFF. The CDR3 DNA follows: TGCGCCAGCAAAACAGGAATGAACACTGAAGCTTTCTTT. This chain links TRBV4-1 with TRBJ1-1; possible D gene TRBD1, 5 bases. The V and J ends lost 7 bases and 0 bases respectively, with 9 bases between them. The CDR3 has 13 amino acids. Germline assignment: CDR1 MGHRA and CDR2 YSYEKL.

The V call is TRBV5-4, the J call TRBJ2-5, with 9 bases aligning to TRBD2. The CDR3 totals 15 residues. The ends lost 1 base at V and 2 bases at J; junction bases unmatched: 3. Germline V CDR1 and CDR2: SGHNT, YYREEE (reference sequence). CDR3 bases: TGTGCCAGCAGCTTGTTTAGCGGGGGACAAGAGACCCAGTACTTC. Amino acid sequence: CASSLFSGGQETQYF.

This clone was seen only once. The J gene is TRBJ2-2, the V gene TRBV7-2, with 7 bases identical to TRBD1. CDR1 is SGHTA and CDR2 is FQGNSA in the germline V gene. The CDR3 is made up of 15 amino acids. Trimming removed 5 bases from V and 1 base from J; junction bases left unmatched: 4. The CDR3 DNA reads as TGTGCCAGCAGCCCCGGGACAGTGAACACCGGGGAGCTGTTTTTT. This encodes CASSPGTVNTGELFF.